This TCR beta chain was observed in a study of cytomegalovirus exposure and HLA in healthy donors. Study outcomes and limitations: Analysis was carried out at a later point, and it linked a missense DCLRE1C variant to TCR beta V- and J-gene trimming. Most CMV-associated TCR beta chains appeared HLA-restricted in a later analysis.

The CDR3 totals 12 residues. V was cut by 6 bases and J by 2 bases, with 9 bases left in between. Germline CDR1 and CDR2: SGDLS and YYNGEE. Details on this clone: What it binds is not known.

Researchers ran the PCR with 60 Vbeta and 13 Jbeta primers. Data came from immunoSEQ multiplex PCR; TCRdb stores just in-frame clones and leaves some out. The data show 50,000 to 70,000 clones, roughly two thirds seen once. V and J are TRBV9 and TRBJ2-7; maybe TRBD1 (6 bases). The TCR sequence derives from a young man in good health and CMV-seronegative. The sequenced sample consisted of PBMCs. This CDR3 reads CASKGETYEQYF. The CDR3 DNA reads TGTGCCAGCAAGGGGGAAACCTACGAGCAGTACTTC. Full variable domain (rest looked up from reference TRBV9 and TRBJ2-7): DSGVTQTPKHLITATGQRVTLRCSPRSGDLSVYWYQQSLDQGLQFLIQYYNGEERAKGNILERFSAQQFPDLHSELNLSSLELGDSALYFCASKGETYEQYFGPGTRLTVT.